This T cell receptor beta chain emerged from a study of T cells after yellow fever vaccination. A single record per CDR3 protein comes from TCRdb applying MiXCR to the 5' RACE reads. This sample yields a few hundred thousand distinct CDR3 sequences, of which 3.5% to 4.5% are seen a single time; just under 20% belongs to the top ten. This clonotype was found a few times. Its matching antigen is unknown. General observations from the study: Contaminants from the bulk population, in the form of abundant clonotypes, could be found in FACS-sorted repertoires.

There are 14 residues in the CDR3. CDR1 and CDR2 (germline): DFQATT, SNEGSKA (reference sequence). With 6 bases removed from V and 1 base from J, the gap between germline ends came to 13 bases. The TCR was taken from a man aged 18 to 29 who received the YFV17D yellow fever vaccine. The chain combines TRBV20-1 with TRBJ2-1, with D perhaps assigned TRBD1 or TRBD2 (5 bases each). The sequences come from PBMCs, collected 15 days after the yellow fever booster vaccination. The CDR3 nucleotides are TGCAGTGCGCCCCGGGGCGGGTCCTACAATGAGCAGTTCTTC. This gives the protein CSAPRGGSYNEQFF.